Below are 18 T cell receptor beta chains sequenced from a single sample in a study of blood T cell repertoires in COVID-19. Libraries were prepared by immunoSEQ multiplex PCR; TCRdb keeps only in-frame clonotypes and omits some of them. The sample comprises roughly 250,000 clones, 81% of which are singletons, and 2.5% to 3% rests with the top ten. Sequenced input: peripheral blood. Source of these receptors: an older woman with active or convalescent COVID-19.

This clone has only one observation. J is TRBJ1-6 and V is TRBV6-5; TRBD1 matches 8 bases. CDR3 length: 14 amino acids. The junction had 6 bases not matched to a gene; V was cut back by 7 bases and J by 7 bases. CDR1 is MNHEY and CDR2 is SVGAGI in the germline V gene. The CDR3 DNA sequence: TGTGCCAGCACCTATGGACAGGGAAATTCACCCCTCCACTTT. This encodes CASTYGQGNSPLHF.

This clone was counted only a few times. V and J are TRBV7-8 and TRBJ2-7, with D unclear. V lost 5 bases and J lost 2, with 13 bases in between. Germline-derived CDR1 and CDR2 are SGHVS and FQNEAQ. The CDR3 is 14 amino acids. The CDR3 loop is CASSQRALTYEQYF. The CDR3 nucleotides are TGTGCCAGCAGCCAAAGAGCTTTGACCTACGAGCAGTACTTC.

CDR3: CASSQKNPYGYTF. For the CDR3, the DNA is TGTGCCAGCAGCCAGAAGAATCCCTATGGCTACACCTTC. The gene calls are TRBV6-5 and TRBJ1-2; D not resolved. The germline V and J ends were trimmed by 6 bases and 4 bases, with 12 bases remaining between them. This CDR3 spans 13 amino acids. Germline V CDR1 and CDR2: MNHEY, SVGAGI.

In its sample, this clone was seen once. The CDR3 nucleotides are TGTGCCAGCAGCTTATCCCAGGGACTACACAATGAGCAGTTCTTC. Its protein product is CASSLSQGLHNEQFF. The rearrangement links TRBV5-5 to TRBJ2-1; TRBD2 matches at 7 bases. The CDR3 sequence is 15 residues long. The junction had 7 bases not matched to a gene; V was cut back by 2 bases and J by 5 bases. Germline V gene sequence: CDR1 SGHKS, CDR2 YYEKEE (reference sequence).

The chain joins TRBV7-9 to TRBJ1-2; D not resolved. V shed 6 bases and J shed 8 bases, with 16 bases lying between them. From germline, CDR1 is SEHNR and CDR2 FQNEAQ (reference sequence). The CDR3 length is 13 residues. The CDR3 DNA sequence: TGTGCCAGCAGGAGAGAGACGAGGAGGGGCTACACCTTC. It is translated as CASRRETRRGYTF.

The V gene is TRBV29-1, the J gene TRBJ2-1, with a tentative D call TRBD2 (5 bases). The CDR3 is 11 residues long. V was cut by 4 bases and J by 4 bases, with 5 bases left in between. Germline V gene data show CDR1 as SQVTM and CDR2 as ANQGSEA. The CDR3 nucleotides read TGCAGCGTTGGAGGGTACAATGAGCAGTTCTTC. Translation: CSVGGYNEQFF.

The CDR3 DNA follows: TGTGCCAGCAGCTTAGTGACAGCTAACTATGGCTACACCTTC. As protein: CASSLVTANYGYTF. This rearrangement joins TRBV7-2 to TRBJ1-2, with D possibly matching TRBD1 (5 bases). Trimming took off 1 base at V and 0 bases at J, with 6 bases between the two ends. Germline V gene sequence: CDR1 SGHTA, CDR2 FQGNSA. This CDR3 comprises 14 residues.

J is TRBJ1-2 and V is TRBV18; D is perhaps TRBD1 (6 bases). This CDR3 region has 16 residues. V lost 0 bases and J 8 bases, leaving 19 bases between the germline ends. Germline V CDR1 and CDR2: KGHSH, LQKENI. CDR3 protein: CASSPPSLGPGVGYTF. In nucleotides, the CDR3 is TGTGCCAGCTCACCACCGAGCTTGGGTCCAGGGGTCGGCTACACCTTC.

V and J are TRBV2 and TRBJ2-7, with TRBD2 matching 7 bases. Looked up from germline, CDR1 is SNHLY and CDR2 is FYNNEI. CDR3 length: 15 amino acids. The ends lost 7 bases at V and 4 bases at J; junction bases unmatched: 13. The CDR3 DNA follows: TGTGCCAGCATGGGGTGGGAGCGGGGAGCTTACGAGCAGTACTTC. Its translation: CASMGWERGAYEQYF.

As for this clone: It is unclear where the CDR3 begins or ends on the DNA, so no DNA is shown, and the CDR3 is as TCRdb lists it. The chain recombines TRBV6-5 with TRBJ2-7; TRBD2 reflects the table's D call only, with no check against the DNA. CDR1 and CDR2 from the germline V gene are MNHEY and SVGAGI. Termini included, the CDR3 measures 13 amino acids. CDR3: CASSSSFSYEQYF.

This clone was seen only a few times. This chain links TRBV12-3 or TRBV12-4 with TRBJ1-5; no reliable D call. The V gene lost 2 bases and the J gene lost 7 bases, with 9 bases spanning the gap. This CDR3 spans 13 amino acids. The CDR3 nucleotides are TGTGCCAGCAGTTTAAAGAGGGAACAGCCCCAGCATTTT. Amino acid sequence: CASSLKREQPQHF.

CDR3 DNA: TGTGCCATCAGTAACTCGGACAGATACACTGAAGCTTTCTTT. Its translation is CAISNSDRYTEAFF. This chain links TRBV10-3 with TRBJ1-1; the D gene is possibly TRBD1 (6 bases). The V gene lost 5 bases and the J gene lost 3 bases, with 13 bases spanning the gap. The CDR3 runs 14 residues. CDR1 ENHRY and CDR2 SYGVKD come from the germline V gene.

This chain links TRBV30 with TRBJ1-2; D not resolved. The CDR3 extends over 14 amino acids. CDR1 GTSNPN and CDR2 SVGIG come from the germline V gene (reference sequence). V was trimmed by 5 bases and J by 3 bases, leaving 16 bases between them. The CDR3: CAWYGPENYYGYTF. The CDR3 nucleotides are TGTGCCTGGTATGGGCCAGAAAACTACTATGGCTACACCTTC.

The chain is built from TRBV4-1 and TRBJ2-1; 10 bases agree with TRBD1. Germline values: CDR1 MGHRA, CDR2 YSYEKL. Trimming cost V 1 base and J 6 bases; bases outside gene matches: 6. The length of the CDR3 is 16 residues. CDR3 coding DNA: TGCGCCAGCAGCCAAGGTCCCGGGACAGGGGCCAATGAGCAGTTCTTC. Its protein product is CASSQGPGTGANEQFF.

The V call is TRBV19, the J call TRBJ2-7, with a possible D match to TRBD1 (6 bases). Germline CDR1 LNHDA, CDR2 SQIVND (reference sequence). Trimming shortened V by 1 base and J by 0 bases, and 10 bases separated the two germline ends. The CDR3 sequence is 15 residues long. CDR3 region: CASSIGQGISYEQYF. The CDR3 nucleotides are TGTGCCAGTAGTATAGGGCAGGGGATCTCCTACGAGCAGTACTTC.

The rearrangement links TRBV29-1 to TRBJ1-2; no definite D call. This CDR3 is 12 amino acids long. Germline values: CDR1 SQVTM, CDR2 ANQGSEA. V gave up 1 base and J gave up 1 base, with 4 bases separating them. CDR3 DNA: TGCAGCGTTGAAGGCAGTAACTATGGCTACACCTTC. As protein: CSVEGSNYGYTF.

The gene calls are TRBV3-1 (or the pseudogene TRBV3-2) and TRBJ2-3, with 9 bases fitting TRBD2. The CDR3 has 18 amino acids. Germline V lookup: CDR1 LGHDT, CDR2 YNNKEL (reference sequence). V shed 1 base, J shed 6 bases, and the junction held 14 bases outside the gene matches. The CDR3 DNA sequence: TGTGCCAGCAGCCAAGGACGCGGGGGGGCCTATCGGGAGGATACGCAGTATTTT. Its protein product is CASSQGRGGAYREDTQYF.

J is TRBJ2-5 and V is TRBV4-1; no clear D gene. V was pared by 8 bases and J by 5 bases, with 15 bases between. This CDR3 has 13 amino acids. Looked up from germline, CDR1 is MGHRA and CDR2 is YSYEKL. The CDR3 nucleotides are TGCGCCAGCCAGTCGATGGCCTCGGAGACCCAGTACTTC. Encoded protein: CASQSMASETQYF.